A single sample gave rise to the 5 T cell receptor beta chains below, sequenced in a study of shared clonotypes between healthy human individuals. TCRdb keeps only in-frame clones here, not all; method: immunoSEQ multiplex PCR. The data show about 1.5 million clones, with 95% to 99% seen just once and about 0.45% held by the top ten. The sample comprised naive CD4+ T cells sorted from blood. Stated subset: CD45RA+ positively selected. These receptors were obtained from a man younger than 40 in good health.

The sample holds one count of this clone. V is TRBV7-2 and J is TRBJ2-1; TRBD1 matches at 9 bases. The ends lost 5 bases at V and 6 bases at J; junction bases unmatched: 8. The germline gives CDR1 SGHTA, CDR2 FQGNSA. The CDR3 is made up of 15 amino acids. CDR3 sequence reads: CASSRPGQGSNEQFF. The CDR3 coding sequence is TGTGCCAGCAGCCGCCCGGGACAGGGAAGCAATGAGCAGTTCTTC.

V and J are TRBV19 and TRBJ1-2; no clear D gene. The V gene lost 4 bases and the J gene lost 8 bases, with 17 bases spanning the gap. Germline-derived CDR1 and CDR2 are LNHDA and SQIVND (reference sequence). This CDR3 comprises 14 residues. DNA of the CDR3: TGTGCCAGTAGTAGGGCGGGCCCATATCTCGGCTACACCTTC. Protein sequence: CASSRAGPYLGYTF.

The chain recombines TRBV18 with TRBJ2-3; tentatively, D is TRBD2 (7 bases). In germline, CDR1 is KGHSH, CDR2 LQKENI. V gave up 1 base and J gave up 1 base, with 15 bases separating them. The CDR3 is made up of 17 amino acids. The CDR3 DNA sequence: TGTGCCAGCTCACCACGGGTCTGGCGGGGGCGCACAGATACGCAGTATTTT. Protein sequence: CASSPRVWRGRTDTQYF.

The rearrangement links TRBV6-5 to TRBJ2-1, with D unresolved. Trimming pared 6 bases from V and 5 bases from J, leaving 11 bases between. The CDR3 is 13 residues long. Germline loops: CDR1 MNHEY, CDR2 SVGAGI. The CDR3 DNA is TGTGCCAGCAGGCGAGGAAGGGACAATGAGCAGTTCTTC. Amino acids: CASRRGRDNEQFF.

This chain links TRBV28 with TRBJ2-7; D is possibly TRBD1 or TRBD2 (5 bases each). Germline V lookup: CDR1 MDHEN, CDR2 SYDVKM. Trimming shortened V by 6 bases and J by 6 bases, and 12 bases separated the two germline ends. The CDR3 loop spans 12 amino acids. The CDR3 DNA sequence: TGTGCCAGCAGGGGGGACCCCCCCGAGCAGTACTTC. Its translation is CASRGDPPEQYF.